This is a list of T cell receptor beta chains from one sample in a study of cytomegalovirus exposure and HLA in healthy donors. Profiled with immunoSEQ multiplex PCR; TCRdb holds only in-frame clones, not every one. The profile shows more than 110,000 clones, 79% of them singletons. Sequenced: PBMCs. These TCRs come from a man aged 18 to 30 in good health and CMV-seronegative. Each CDR3 is given with its conserved first and last residue. D genes are given only for firm matches. Not all rows give a size; the values are once, few, many and, for expanded clones, a class.

CDR3 protein,CDR3 DNA,D gene,clone size,V gene,J gene
CASSFGRSQGYF,TGTGCCAGCAGTTTTGGACGGTCTCAGGGATACTTC,-,-,TRBV28,TRBJ2-7
CASSADRSNTGELFF,TGTGCCAGCAGTGCTGACAGGTCGAACACCGGGGAGCTGTTTTTT,-,-,TRBV2,TRBJ2-2
CASSMGQFNEKLFF,TGCGCCAGCAGCATGGGACAGTTTAATGAAAAACTGTTTTTT,TRBD1,-,TRBV5-1,TRBJ1-4
CASSLDRTNTDTQYF,TGCGCCAGCAGCTTGGACAGGACAAACACAGATACGCAGTATTTT,-,-,TRBV5-1,TRBJ2-3
CASSIILAGRANTGELFF,TGCGCCAGCAGCATCATATTAGCGGGACGGGCGAACACCGGGGAGCTGTTTTTT,TRBD2,-,TRBV5-1,TRBJ2-2
CASSQDPGQGYEQYF,TGCGCCAGCAGCCAAGATCCGGGACAGGGCTACGAGCAGTACTTC,TRBD1,-,TRBV4-3,TRBJ2-7
CASTQGLSGGYTF,TGTGCCAGCACCCAGGGGCTCAGTGGAGGCTACACCTTC,-,-,TRBV7-2,TRBJ1-2
CAIRVFRDRGNYGYTF,TGTGCCATCAGGGTTTTCCGGGACAGGGGGAACTATGGCTACACCTTC,TRBD1,-,TRBV10-3,TRBJ1-2
CASSPRWAEGLFF,TGTGCCAGCAGCCCTCGTTGGGCAGAGGGACTGTTTTTT,-,-,TRBV7-9,TRBJ1-4
CAWSPGSNSPLHF,TGTGCCTGGAGTCCCGGGTCCAATTCACCCCTCCACTTT,-,-,TRBV30,TRBJ1-6
CASSPRTGGFSPSTDTQYF,TGTGCCAGCTCACCTCGGACAGGGGGCTTTTCCCCTAGCACAGATACGCAGTATTTT,TRBD1,-,TRBV18,TRBJ2-3
CAWTSGSSYEQYF,TGTGCCTGGACTAGCGGTAGCTCCTACGAGCAGTACTTC,TRBD2,-,TRBV30,TRBJ2-7
CASTLEGTPYNEQFF,TGTGCCAGCACCCTTGAGGGGACTCCATACAATGAGCAGTTCTTC,-,once,TRBV9,TRBJ2-1
CASSGGLAGASTDTQYF,TGCGCCAGCAGCGGAGGACTAGCGGGGGCAAGCACAGATACGCAGTATTTT,TRBD2,-,TRBV5-1,TRBJ2-3
CASIRQGGDTEAFF,TGTGCCAGCATTAGACAGGGCGGGGACACTGAAGCTTTCTTT,TRBD1,-,TRBV6-1,TRBJ1-1
CASSPRQTDTQYF,TGTGCCAGTAGTCCTCGACAGACAGATACGCAGTATTTT,-,-,TRBV19,TRBJ2-3
CASRSTGTRGYTF,TGTGCCAGCAGATCGACAGGGACTAGGGGCTACACCTTC,TRBD1,few,TRBV2,TRBJ1-2
CASSSGGWNTEAFF,TGCGCCAGCAGCTCCGGGGGGTGGAACACTGAAGCTTTCTTT,-,few,TRBV5-1,TRBJ1-1
CATLRQETQYF,TGTGCCACCCTGAGACAAGAGACCCAGTACTTC,-,-,TRBV7-9,TRBJ2-5
CATSSRVNEQFF,TGTGCCACCAGCAGCAGGGTCAATGAGCAGTTCTTC,-,-,TRBV15,TRBJ2-1
CASGSVTGEEKLFF,TGTGCTAGTGGTTCTGTGACAGGGGAGGAAAAACTGTTTTTT,TRBD1,-,TRBV12-5,TRBJ1-4
CASSLVGGHEQYF,TGTGCCAGCAGCTTAGTAGGGGGCCACGAGCAGTACTTC,TRBD1,-,TRBV7-9,TRBJ2-7
CASSRTGRDNSPLHF,TGTGCCAGCAGCCGGACGGGGAGGGATAATTCACCCCTCCACTTT,-,-,TRBV5-4,TRBJ1-6
CASSQDRGRNEQFF,TGTGCCAGCAGCCAGGACAGGGGACGCAATGAGCAGTTCTTC,TRBD1,-,TRBV5-8,TRBJ2-1
CASSGTGTNYGYTF,TGTGCCAGCAGTGGAACAGGGACTAACTATGGCTACACCTTC,-,once,TRBV2,TRBJ1-2
CASSLRRGEQYF,TGTGCCAGCAGCTTACGGAGGGGCGAGCAGTACTTC,-,-,TRBV7-9,TRBJ2-7
CASSLWGQGAKDYGYTF,TGTGCCAGCAGCTTATGGGGACAGGGGGCCAAGGACTATGGCTACACCTTC,TRBD1,-,TRBV7-8,TRBJ1-2
CASGLEGAGELFF,TGTGCTAGTGGTTTGGAGGGGGCCGGGGAGCTGTTTTTT,-,once,TRBV12-5,TRBJ2-2
CASSESTVYGYTF,TGCGCCAGCAGTGAGTCGACAGTCTATGGCTACACCTTC,-,-,TRBV10-2,TRBJ1-2
CASSQVGGAYQETQYF,TGTGCCAGCAGCCAAGTTGGGGGGGCGTACCAAGAGACCCAGTACTTC,-,-,TRBV4-2,TRBJ2-5
CASSDRTDYQPQHF,TGTGCCAGCAGTGACCGGACAGATTATCAGCCCCAGCATTTT,-,-,TRBV6-5,TRBJ1-5
CATTGGQGYGYTF,TGTGCCACGACCGGGGGGCAGGGCTATGGCTACACCTTC,-,once,TRBV6-1,TRBJ1-2
CSALPPGNWHGYTF,TGCAGCGCCCTGCCTCCAGGGAACTGGCATGGCTACACCTTC,-,-,TRBV29-1,TRBJ1-2
CASSVAAGGKTEAFF,TGTGCCAGCAGCGTAGCTGCAGGGGGCAAGACTGAAGCTTTCTTT,TRBD1,-,TRBV9,TRBJ1-1
CASSQVVGPELGTEAFF,TGTGCCAGCAGCCAAGTGGTGGGCCCCGAATTGGGCACTGAAGCTTTCTTT,-,-,TRBV14,TRBJ1-1
CASSVGGDRVNTEAFF,TGTGCCAGCAGCGTAGGGGGGGACAGGGTGAACACTGAAGCTTTCTTT,TRBD1,-,TRBV9,TRBJ1-1
CASSPVGGTEAFF,TGCGCCAGCAGCCCCGTGGGGGGCACTGAAGCTTTCTTT,-,-,TRBV5-1,TRBJ1-1
CASSYSGGTTSGANVLTF,TGCGCCAGCAGCTATTCCGGGGGGACCACCTCTGGGGCCAACGTCCTGACTTTC,TRBD2,-,TRBV5-1,TRBJ2-6
CASSIGTGVDGYTF,TGTGCCAGTAGTATTGGGACAGGGGTGGATGGCTACACCTTC,TRBD1,-,TRBV19,TRBJ1-2
CASSSSGGVDGYTF,TGTGCCAGTAGTTCGTCGGGGGGGGTGGACGGCTACACCTTC,-,-,TRBV19,TRBJ1-2
CASSFGGGSYGYTF,TGTGCCAGCAGTTTCGGCGGGGGCAGCTATGGCTACACCTTC,-,few,TRBV28,TRBJ1-2
CASSVGLSGQGVSEKLFF,TGTGCCAGCAGCGTAGGTCTATCAGGACAGGGCGTTTCAGAAAAACTGTTTTTT,TRBD1,-,TRBV9,TRBJ1-4
CASSYTGLRQPQHF,TGTGCCAGCAGTTATACAGGCCTCAGGCAGCCCCAGCATTTT,-,-,TRBV27,TRBJ1-5
CATSSYPGQGIQPQHF,TGTGCCACCAGCAGTTATCCGGGACAGGGAATTCAGCCCCAGCATTTT,TRBD1,-,TRBV15,TRBJ1-5
CASSEAQGMANTEAFF,TGTGCCAGCAGTGAAGCGCAGGGTATGGCGAACACTGAAGCTTTCTTT,-,-,TRBV2,TRBJ1-1
CASSYLGQGIEKLFF,TGTGCCAGCAGTTACCTGGGGCAGGGAATTGAAAAACTGTTTTTT,-,-,TRBV6-5,TRBJ1-4
CASSVDGTSWDTQYF,TGTGCCAGCAGCGTAGACGGGACATCCTGGGATACGCAGTATTTT,-,-,TRBV9,TRBJ2-3
CASSFPGTGVEQFF,TGTGCCAGCAGCTTTCCCGGGACAGGGGTTGAGCAGTTCTTC,TRBD1,-,TRBV5-6,TRBJ2-1
CASSPIPGEPDTGELFF,TGTGCCAGCAGCCCGATACCAGGGGAGCCGGACACCGGGGAGCTGTTTTTT,-,-,TRBV5-6,TRBJ2-2
CASSINSGSTGNTIYF,TGTGCCAGCTCTATAAACAGCGGCAGCACTGGAAACACCATATATTTT,-,once,TRBV18,TRBJ1-3
CASSSTYEQYF,TGCGCCAGCAGCTCTACCTACGAGCAGTACTTC,-,few,TRBV5-1,TRBJ2-7
CASSLEIAGGSTDTQYF,TGTGCCAGCAGCTTGGAAATAGCGGGGGGGAGCACAGATACGCAGTATTTT,TRBD2,-,TRBV5-4,TRBJ2-3
CASSEGQGIYGEQYF,TGTGCCAGTAGTGAGGGACAGGGGATATACGGCGAGCAGTACTTC,TRBD1,-,TRBV19,TRBJ2-7
CASSQDPQGGAGNTIYF,TGCGCCAGCAGCCAAGATCCGCAGGGTGGGGCTGGAAACACCATATATTTT,-,-,TRBV4-1,TRBJ1-3
CASSDRGGTEAFF,TGTGCCAGCAGCGACAGGGGGGGGACTGAAGCTTTCTTT,TRBD1,-,TRBV5-4,TRBJ1-1
CASSSRPGANSPLHF,TGTGCCAGCAGTTCGAGGCCAGGGGCTAATTCACCCCTCCACTTT,-,-,TRBV7-2,TRBJ1-6